A single T cell receptor (beta chain) is shown here with its context. Its antigen remains unknown. Looked up from germline, CDR1 is KGHSH and CDR2 is LQKENI. V was cut by 1 base and J by 4 bases, with 10 bases left in between. There are 15 residues in the CDR3. This sample was included in a study of T cell repertoires in cytomegalovirus infection. TCRdb recomputed calls from the reads with MiXCR, one row per CDR3 protein. The sample has about 220,000 distinct CDR3 sequences, around two fifths seen once; the top ten hold 55% to 60%. The TCR sequence derives from a human donor in good health (CMV status not recorded). Some clones in this sample may be carry-over from other donors' samples. Sample: CD8+ T cells from cultured PBMCs, taken from culture after CMV antigen stimulation. V usage is TRBV18 and J usage is TRBJ1-4, with no clear D. CDR3 loop: CASSPRGQHNEKLFF. CDR3 bases: TGTGCCAGCTCACCACGTGGGCAGCATAATGAAAAACTGTTTTTT.